The entry that follows covers one T cell receptor beta chain sequence. The data originate from a study of blood T cell repertoires in COVID-19. Source study methods: Nucleated cell counts were estimated from reference gene primer amplification. The table came from immunoSEQ multiplex PCR; TCRdb's copy has only in-frame clones and leaves some out. From that table come the V and J calls and clone size; the DNA was used to work out D and trimming. The sample holds about 490,000 clones, approximately 85% seen once. CDR3 size: 14 residues. CDR1 is SGHRS, CDR2 YFSETQ, per germline. J was trimmed by 6 bases and V by 5 bases; bases with no gene match: 9.

The receptor's source is a human donor in a cohort sampled during active COVID-19. The sequencing sample was made of peripheral blood. The chain joins TRBV5-1 to TRBJ2-7; 9 bases match TRBD1. CDR3 residues: CASSPPGQGTEQYF. The DNA for the CDR3 is TGCGCCAGCAGTCCCCCAGGACAGGGGACCGAGCAGTACTTC.